This is a list of T cell receptor beta chains from one sample in a study of T cell responses to AZD1222 COVID-19 vaccine. Method: immunoSEQ multiplex PCR; TCRdb's copy keeps in-frame clones and lacks some. The sample contains roughly 99,000 clones, approximately 90% of which appear only once. Here the sequenced sample was peripheral blood, taken on day 0 of AZD1222 vaccination. The receptor set was obtained from an adult in good health. Each CDR3 is given with its conserved first and last residue. D genes are given only for firm matches. Size is omitted from some rows. Given values are once, few, many or a class for expanded clones.

CDR3: CASSQEEGDEQFF
DNA: TGTGCCAGCAGCCAAGAGGAGGGTGATGAGCAGTTCTTC
J: TRBJ2-1
D: NA
size: few
V: TRBV3-1/TRBV3-2

CDR3: CASSLALGDPNYGYTF
DNA: TGTGCCAGCAGCTTAGCGTTGGGGGATCCGAACTATGGCTACACCTTC
J: TRBJ1-2
D: NA
size: NA
V: TRBV7-9

CDR3: CASSQSLMRRGLTHSPLHF
DNA: TGCGCCAGCAGTCAATCGCTCATGCGGCGGGGCTTAACCCATTCACCCCTCCACTTT
J: TRBJ1-6
D: NA
size: NA
V: TRBV23-1

CDR3: CASRPGPNSNQPQHF
DNA: TGTGCCAGTAGGCCGGGACCAAATAGCAATCAGCCCCAGCATTTT
J: TRBJ1-5
D: NA
size: NA
V: TRBV19

CDR3: CASSTAGTYEQYF
DNA: TGTGCCAGTAGTACCGCAGGGACCTACGAGCAGTACTTC
J: TRBJ2-7
D: NA
size: few
V: TRBV19

CDR3: CASSPGTDLNQPQHF
DNA: TGTGCCAGCTCACCAGGGACAGACTTAAATCAGCCCCAGCATTTT
J: TRBJ1-5
D: TRBD1
size: NA
V: TRBV18

CDR3: CASSRSDWDSPLHF
DNA: TGTGCCAGCAGCCGCAGCGACTGGGATTCACCCCTCCACTTT
J: TRBJ1-6
D: NA
size: NA
V: TRBV3-1/TRBV3-2

CDR3: CASLSLGGYGYTF
DNA: TGTGCCAGCCTGAGTTTGGGGGGCTATGGCTACACCTTC
J: TRBJ1-2
D: NA
size: few
V: TRBV25-1

CDR3: CASGQGENSPLHF
DNA: TGTGCCAGCGGACAGGGGGAGAATTCACCCCTCCACTTT
J: TRBJ1-6
D: TRBD1
size: NA
V: TRBV7-9

CDR3: CAISAAGGGTDTQYF
DNA: TGTGCCATCAGTGCAGCTGGCGGGGGCACAGATACGCAGTATTTT
J: TRBJ2-3
D: NA
size: NA
V: TRBV10-3

CDR3: CASSYSRNTEAFF
DNA: TGTGCCAGCAGTTACTCACGGAACACTGAAGCTTTCTTT
J: TRBJ1-1
D: NA
size: NA
V: TRBV6-5

CDR3: CASSKVRGSSPGYTF
DNA: TGTGCCAGCAGCAAAGTCCGAGGAAGCAGTCCTGGCTACACCTTC
J: TRBJ1-2
D: NA
size: NA
V: TRBV21-1

CDR3: CASSSPGTNTEAFF
DNA: TGTGCCAGCAGCTCCCCCGGTACGAACACTGAAGCTTTCTTT
J: TRBJ1-1
D: NA
size: once
V: TRBV7-3

CDR3: CASSQRRTGLLDSASRRRETQYF
DNA: TGTGCCAGCAGCCAGAGACGGACGGGACTACTCGACTCCGCGAGTCGCCGACGAGAGACCCAGTACTTC
J: TRBJ2-5
D: TRBD2
size: NA
V: TRBV7-8

CDR3: CASSPWSASGAYEQYF
DNA: TGTGCCAGCAGCCCTTGGAGCGCTAGCGGGGCGTACGAGCAGTACTTC
J: TRBJ2-7
D: TRBD2
size: NA
V: TRBV4-2

CDR3: CASSIRGPVNYGYTF
DNA: TGTGCCAGTAGCATCAGGGGACCCGTTAACTATGGCTACACCTTC
J: TRBJ1-2
D: NA
size: NA
V: TRBV19

CDR3: CASSGAPGTPSYEQYF
DNA: TGTGCCAGCAGTGGCGCCCCCGGGACTCCCTCCTACGAGCAGTACTTC
J: TRBJ2-7
D: NA
size: NA
V: TRBV6-2/TRBV6-3

CDR3: CASSVHTEVSYNSPLHF
DNA: TGTGCCAGCAGCGTACATACAGAGGTATCCTATAATTCACCCCTCCACTTT
J: TRBJ1-6
D: NA
size: NA
V: TRBV9

CDR3: CASSIMVEGSGGYTF
DNA: TGTGCCAGTAGTATCATGGTAGAGGGAAGCGGTGGCTACACCTTC
J: TRBJ1-2
D: NA
size: NA
V: TRBV19

CDR3: CASKILGGPPLHF
DNA: TGTGCCAGCAAAATCTTAGGGGGTCCACCCCTCCACTTT
J: TRBJ1-6
D: NA
size: NA
V: TRBV6-5

CDR3: CASSFRPDNSPLHF
DNA: TGTGCCAGCAGCTTTAGGCCAGACAATTCACCCCTCCACTTT
J: TRBJ1-6
D: NA
size: NA
V: TRBV7-2

CDR3: CASSLVGQQRNTQYF
DNA: TGTGCCAGCAGCTTAGTAGGTCAGCAACGTAATACGCAGTATTTT
J: TRBJ2-3
D: NA
size: once
V: TRBV7-2

CDR3: CASSVTGTENSPLHF
DNA: TGTGCCAGCAGCGTTACCGGGACCGAGAATTCACCCCTCCACTTT
J: TRBJ1-6
D: NA
size: NA
V: TRBV9

CDR3: CATITGQGRKTEAFF
DNA: TGTGCCACCATTACCGGACAGGGTAGGAAGACTGAAGCTTTCTTT
J: TRBJ1-1
D: TRBD1
size: NA
V: TRBV15

CDR3: CASRDRRSNQPQHF
DNA: TGTGCCAGCAGGGATAGACGGTCCAATCAGCCCCAGCATTTT
J: TRBJ1-5
D: NA
size: NA
V: TRBV27

CDR3: CASSIGPALNTGELFF
DNA: TGTGCCAGCAGCATAGGGCCAGCTTTGAACACCGGGGAGCTGTTTTTT
J: TRBJ2-2
D: NA
size: NA
V: TRBV7-2

CDR3: CASSYSIWDTEAFF
DNA: TGTGCCAGCAGTTACTCGATTTGGGACACTGAAGCTTTCTTT
J: TRBJ1-1
D: NA
size: NA
V: TRBV6-5

CDR3: CASSGLAGIYEQYF
DNA: TGTGCCAGCAGTGGACTAGCGGGTATCTACGAGCAGTACTTC
J: TRBJ2-7
D: TRBD2
size: NA
V: TRBV2

CDR3: CASSWNTEAFF
DNA: TGTGCCAGCAGCTGGAACACTGAAGCTTTCTTT
J: TRBJ1-1
D: NA
size: NA
V: TRBV5-6

CDR3: CASSTIANYGYTF
DNA: TGTGCCAGCAGCACAATAGCTAACTATGGCTACACCTTC
J: TRBJ1-2
D: NA
size: NA
V: TRBV5-6

CDR3: CAINTGTGGIDSPLHF
DNA: TGTGCCATCAACACCGGGACAGGGGGCATAGATTCACCCCTCCACTTT
J: TRBJ1-6
D: TRBD1
size: NA
V: TRBV10-3

CDR3: CASSPDRNGYTF
DNA: TGTGCCAGCAGTCCGGACAGAAATGGCTACACCTTC
J: TRBJ1-2
D: NA
size: NA
V: TRBV12-3/TRBV12-4

CDR3: CASSLGYSYEQYF
DNA: TGTGCCAGCAGCTTAGGCTATTCCTACGAGCAGTACTTC
J: TRBJ2-7
D: NA
size: NA
V: TRBV11-3

CDR3: CASSSGTSPDVQETQYF
DNA: TGCGCCAGCAGCTCCGGGACTAGCCCGGACGTACAAGAGACCCAGTACTTC
J: TRBJ2-5
D: TRBD2
size: once
V: TRBV5-1

CDR3: CASTPVQGAAGNTIYF
DNA: TGTGCCAGTACCCCAGTACAGGGGGCTGCTGGAAACACCATATATTTT
J: TRBJ1-3
D: TRBD1
size: NA
V: TRBV19

CDR3: CASSYDLASNQPQHF
DNA: TGTGCCAGCAGTTACGATCTTGCTAGCAATCAGCCCCAGCATTTT
J: TRBJ1-5
D: NA
size: NA
V: TRBV6-6

CDR3: CASTSVEQYF
DNA: TGTGCCAGCACGTCGGTCGAGCAGTACTTC
J: TRBJ2-7
D: NA
size: NA
V: TRBV2

CDR3: CASSQGGTADTQYF
DNA: TGCGCCAGCAGCCAAGGGGGGACGGCAGATACGCAGTATTTT
J: TRBJ2-3
D: NA
size: NA
V: TRBV4-1

CDR3: CASSIRDRVRFNSPLHF
DNA: TGTGCCAGTAGTATTCGGGACAGGGTACGTTTTAATTCACCCCTCCACTTT
J: TRBJ1-6
D: TRBD1
size: NA
V: TRBV19

CDR3: CASSLGRTNYGYTF
DNA: TGTGCCAGCAGCTTAGGTCGAACTAACTATGGCTACACCTTC
J: TRBJ1-2
D: NA
size: NA
V: TRBV7-8

CDR3: CASSDPPNYEQYF
DNA: TGTGCCAGCAGTGATCCTCCAAACTACGAGCAGTACTTC
J: TRBJ2-7
D: NA
size: NA
V: TRBV25-1

CDR3: CASSFGQGNSPLHF
DNA: TGTGCCAGCAGCTTTGGACAGGGAAATTCACCCCTCCACTTT
J: TRBJ1-6
D: TRBD1
size: NA
V: TRBV7-3

CDR3: CASSQMTPFTEAFF
DNA: TGTGCCAGCTCACAAATGACACCTTTCACTGAAGCTTTCTTT
J: TRBJ1-1
D: NA
size: once
V: TRBV18

CDR3: CASRHRGVDYGYTF
DNA: TGTGCCAGCCGCCATCGGGGCGTAGACTATGGCTACACCTTC
J: TRBJ1-2
D: NA
size: NA
V: TRBV6-2/TRBV6-3

CDR3: CSVNREGPYEQYF
DNA: TGCAGCGTAAACAGGGAGGGTCCCTACGAGCAGTACTTC
J: TRBJ2-7
D: NA
size: NA
V: TRBV29-1

CDR3: CATSHHPRGAKESGEQYF
DNA: TGTGCCACCAGTCACCATCCCCGGGGGGCGAAGGAGTCGGGCGAGCAGTACTTC
J: TRBJ2-7
D: NA
size: NA
V: TRBV24-1

CDR3: CASSYSYLTGELFF
DNA: TGTGCCAGCAGTTACTCGTACCTCACCGGGGAGCTGTTTTTT
J: TRBJ2-2
D: NA
size: NA
V: TRBV6-2/TRBV6-3

CDR3: CASSAQPGLAEYNEQFF
DNA: TGTGCCAGCAGCGCACAACCGGGACTAGCGGAGTACAATGAGCAGTTCTTC
J: TRBJ2-1
D: TRBD2
size: NA
V: TRBV3-1/TRBV3-2

CDR3: CASSSQSGGRSDTQYF
DNA: TGTGCCAGCAGCTCTCAGTCGGGGGGCCGCTCAGATACGCAGTATTTT
J: TRBJ2-3
D: NA
size: NA
V: TRBV7-2

CDR3: CASSLGPVRGEKLFF
DNA: TGCGCCAGCAGCTTGGGTCCGGTCAGAGGCGAAAAACTGTTTTTT
J: TRBJ1-4
D: NA
size: NA
V: TRBV5-1

CDR3: CASREGPRYEQYF
DNA: TGTGCCAGCAGGGAAGGGCCCAGATACGAGCAGTACTTC
J: TRBJ2-7
D: NA
size: once
V: TRBV5-4

CDR3: CASSFGGLEAFF
DNA: TGTGCCAGCAGTTTTGGGGGGCTAGAAGCTTTCTTT
J: TRBJ1-1
D: NA
size: NA
V: TRBV12-3/TRBV12-4

CDR3: CASSIAGPRYEQFF
DNA: TGTGCCAGCAGTATAGCGGGGCCCCGGTATGAGCAGTTCTTC
J: TRBJ2-1
D: TRBD2
size: NA
V: TRBV6-2/TRBV6-3

CDR3: CASSYTVTNEKLFF
DNA: TGTGCCAGCAGTTACACTGTCACCAATGAAAAACTGTTTTTT
J: TRBJ1-4
D: NA
size: NA
V: TRBV6-5

CDR3: CASSNTGSAGELFF
DNA: TGCGCCAGCAGCAATACAGGTTCGGCCGGGGAGCTGTTTTTT
J: TRBJ2-2
D: NA
size: NA
V: TRBV5-1

CDR3: CASSLIGENTRNYGYTF
DNA: TGTGCCAGCAGCCTAATAGGGGAGAATACTCGGAACTATGGCTACACCTTC
J: TRBJ1-2
D: NA
size: NA
V: TRBV6-2/TRBV6-3

CDR3: CASSQVHRGTGELFF
DNA: TGTGCCAGCAGCCAAGTTCATAGAGGCACCGGGGAGCTGTTTTTT
J: TRBJ2-2
D: NA
size: NA
V: TRBV3-1/TRBV3-2

CDR3: CASSPGTGGVNEKLFF
DNA: TGCGCCAGCAGCCCCGGGACAGGGGGGGTTAATGAAAAACTGTTTTTT
J: TRBJ1-4
D: TRBD1
size: NA
V: TRBV5-1

CDR3: CASSLQGRNTEAFF
DNA: TGTGCCAGCAGCTTACAGGGGAGGAACACTGAAGCTTTCTTT
J: TRBJ1-1
D: NA
size: NA
V: TRBV7-8

CDR3: CASSYWKTNNSPLHF
DNA: TGTGCCAGCAGTTACTGGAAGACAAATAATTCACCCCTCCACTTT
J: TRBJ1-6
D: NA
size: NA
V: TRBV6-5